The sequence of this T cell receptor (beta chain) was determined in a study of T cells after yellow fever vaccination. This CDR3 spans 15 amino acids. V lost 5 bases and J 0 bases, leaving 10 bases between the germline ends. Looked up from germline, CDR1 is MNHNS and CDR2 is SASEGT. Each CDR3 protein gets one entry after TCRdb re-called the 5' RACE reads with MiXCR. The sample shows around 590,000 distinct CDR3 sequences, over 9% of them seen only once. This clonotype was counted only a few times. The sequencing here drew on PBMCs, taken on the day of the yellow fever booster vaccination. The rearrangement uses TRBV6-1 and TRBJ2-2, with D possibly TRBD2 on 5 matching bases. The clonotype was recovered from a man aged 30-40 years who received the YFV17D yellow fever vaccine. In DNA, the CDR3 is TGTGCCAGCAGTCGGAGCGGTTCGAACACCGGGGAGCTGTTTTTT. The encoded protein is CASSRSGSNTGELFF.